The present TCR beta chain was sequenced within a study of blood T cell repertoires in COVID-19. During the 2 weeks before they entered the study, exposed participants had met someone with a PCR-confirmed or clinician-diagnosed COVID-19 case. The germline gives CDR1 SGDLS, CDR2 YYNGEE. The V segment lost 0 bases and the J segment 4 bases; nucleotides outside the gene matches: 12. This CDR3 has 18 residues. Clones were sequenced by immunoSEQ multiplex PCR, and TCRdb holds only the in-frame ones, with some missing. The repertoire has about 310,000 clones, about 85% of them found once; the top ten carry over 1.5%.

This receptor was taken from a woman aged 25 to 45 who had been exposed to COVID-19. The chain carries TRBV9 and TRBJ2-3, with 9 bases identical to TRBD2. Sequenced material: PBMCs or T cells enriched from blood (not recorded which). The CDR3 region has the DNA TGTGCCAGCAGCGTAGAAATTGAGGCGGGGGGGCGGTCAGATACGCAGTATTTT. Amino acids: CASSVEIEAGGRSDTQYF.